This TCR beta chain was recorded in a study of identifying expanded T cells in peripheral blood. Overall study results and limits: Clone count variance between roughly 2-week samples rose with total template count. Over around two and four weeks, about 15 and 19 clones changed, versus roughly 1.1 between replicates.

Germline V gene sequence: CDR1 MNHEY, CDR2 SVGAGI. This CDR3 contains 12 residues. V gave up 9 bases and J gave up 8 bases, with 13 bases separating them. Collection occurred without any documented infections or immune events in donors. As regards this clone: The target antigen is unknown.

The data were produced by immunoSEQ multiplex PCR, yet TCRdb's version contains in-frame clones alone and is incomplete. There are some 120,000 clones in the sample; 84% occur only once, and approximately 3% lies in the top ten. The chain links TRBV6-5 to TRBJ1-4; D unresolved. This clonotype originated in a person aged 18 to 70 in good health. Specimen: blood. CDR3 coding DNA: TGTGCCAGTAGGTCGGTGGGGGAAAAACTGTTTTTT. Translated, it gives CASRSVGEKLFF.